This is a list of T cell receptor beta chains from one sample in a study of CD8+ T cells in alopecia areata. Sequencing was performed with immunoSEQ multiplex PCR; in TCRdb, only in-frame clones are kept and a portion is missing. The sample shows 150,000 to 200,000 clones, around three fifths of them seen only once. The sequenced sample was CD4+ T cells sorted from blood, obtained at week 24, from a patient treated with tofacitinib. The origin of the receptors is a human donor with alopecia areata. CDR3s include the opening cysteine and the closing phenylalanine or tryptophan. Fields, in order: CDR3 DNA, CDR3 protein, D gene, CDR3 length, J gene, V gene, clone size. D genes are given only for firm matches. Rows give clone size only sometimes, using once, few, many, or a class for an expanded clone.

TGTGCCAGCAGTTTTTACAGCGACACAGATACGCAGTATTTT | CASSFYSDTDTQYF | - | 14 | TRBJ2-3 | TRBV27 | -
TGCAGCGTTGTTGGGCAGGTCGAAAACACCGGGGAGCTGTTTTTT | CSVVGQVENTGELFF | - | 15 | TRBJ2-2 | TRBV29-1 | -
TGTGCCAGCAGACCCTCAGCTCTCGACGAGCAGTACTTC | CASRPSALDEQYF | - | 13 | TRBJ2-7 | TRBV7-9 | -
TGTGCCAGCAGTTTTCCCCCCCCAGGAGAGCAGTTCTTC | CASSFPPPGEQFF | - | 13 | TRBJ2-1 | TRBV27 | few
TGTGCCAGCAGTGAACCTACAGGGGGATGGTCCCAGCATTTT | CASSEPTGGWSQHF | TRBD1 | 14 | TRBJ1-5 | TRBV6-1 | -
TGTGCCATCAGGGTGACAGGGACCTCTGGGGCCAACGTCCTGACTTTC | CAIRVTGTSGANVLTF | TRBD1 | 16 | TRBJ2-6 | TRBV10-3 | -
TGTGCCAGCAGTACGGGACAGGGGGCCACTGAAGCTTTCTTT | CASSTGQGATEAFF | TRBD1 | 14 | TRBJ1-1 | TRBV6-5 | -
TGCGCCAGCAGCTTGGCCGGGAGGGATCAGCCCCAGCATTTT | CASSLAGRDQPQHF | - | 14 | TRBJ1-5 | TRBV5-1 | -
TGCAGCGTTGATTCCGGGACAGGTGCCTACGAGCAGTACTTC | CSVDSGTGAYEQYF | TRBD1 | 14 | TRBJ2-7 | TRBV29-1 | -
TGTGCCTGGAGTCGGAACTATGGCTACACCTTC | CAWSRNYGYTF | - | 11 | TRBJ1-2 | TRBV30 | few
TGTGCCAGCAGCTTGCAAGGCGTTGGGGAAAAACTGTTTTTT | CASSLQGVGEKLFF | - | 14 | TRBJ1-4 | TRBV7-2 | -
TGCGCCAGCAGCCAAGCTCGCGGGGGCTCCGGGGCCAACGTCCTGACTTTC | CASSQARGGSGANVLTF | - | 17 | TRBJ2-6 | TRBV4-1 | few
TGTGCCAGCAGCATAAGGGAGACCCAGTACTTC | CASSIRETQYF | - | 11 | TRBJ2-5 | TRBV2 | few
TGTGCCAGCAGCTTAGGGCTCCAGGGGCGCTATGGCTACACCTTC | CASSLGLQGRYGYTF | - | 15 | TRBJ1-2 | TRBV7-2 | -
TGTGCCAGCAGGACTGGGGCCAACGTCCTGACTTTC | CASRTGANVLTF | - | 12 | TRBJ2-6 | TRBV2 | -
TGCAGCGTAGAAGACGGCTATGGCTACACCTTC | CSVEDGYGYTF | - | 11 | TRBJ1-2 | TRBV29-1 | -
TGCAGTGCTAGAGAGGGGGAGACCCAGTACTTC | CSAREGETQYF | - | 11 | TRBJ2-5 | TRBV20-1 | -
TGCAGCCACTACGAGCAGTACTTC | CSHYEQYF | - | 8 | TRBJ2-7 | TRBV20-1 | -
TGTGCCAGCAGCTTGCGATACAATGAGCAGTTCTTC | CASSLRYNEQFF | - | 12 | TRBJ2-1 | TRBV5-6 | few
TGTGCCATCAGTGGTGGGGTGCTCCCGGAGACCCAGTACTTC | CAISGGVLPETQYF | - | 14 | TRBJ2-5 | TRBV10-3 | -
TGCAGCGTTGTGGCAGGACGAGAGTCATTTCGGTACGAGCAGTACTTC | CSVVAGRESFRYEQYF | - | 16 | TRBJ2-7 | TRBV29-1 | -
TGTGCCAGCAGCTTAGAGGCCTTCAATGAGCAGTTCTTC | CASSLEAFNEQFF | - | 13 | TRBJ2-1 | TRBV11-2 | -
TGCAGCGTTGCGGCTAGCGGGGGACCCTACAATGAGCAGTTCTTC | CSVAASGGPYNEQFF | TRBD2 | 15 | TRBJ2-1 | TRBV29-1 | few
TGTGCCTGGAGTGTAGAGGGGAATCAGCCCCAGCATTTT | CAWSVEGNQPQHF | - | 13 | TRBJ1-5 | TRBV30 | few
TGTGCCAGCGGCAGGGTTAATTCACCCCTCCACTTT | CASGRVNSPLHF | - | 12 | TRBJ1-6 | TRBV7-9 | -
TGCAGCGTTGCCGACACGAGTAGGACCTACGAGCAGTACTTC | CSVADTSRTYEQYF | - | 14 | TRBJ2-7 | TRBV29-1 | -
TGTGCCAGCATATCAGACACGAGAATAGAAGCTTTCTTT | CASISDTRIEAFF | - | 13 | TRBJ1-1 | TRBV25-1 | once
TGCGCCAGCGGCCAGACCATGGGATCCTACGAGCAGTACTTC | CASGQTMGSYEQYF | - | 14 | TRBJ2-7 | TRBV23-1 | few
TGCGCCAGCAGCTTGGGGGGTCGGAACACTGAAGCTTTCTTT | CASSLGGRNTEAFF | - | 14 | TRBJ1-1 | TRBV5-1 | -
TGTGCCAGCAGCCCCCAGGGGGCGGATGGCTACACCTTC | CASSPQGADGYTF | TRBD1 | 13 | TRBJ1-2 | TRBV7-9 | -